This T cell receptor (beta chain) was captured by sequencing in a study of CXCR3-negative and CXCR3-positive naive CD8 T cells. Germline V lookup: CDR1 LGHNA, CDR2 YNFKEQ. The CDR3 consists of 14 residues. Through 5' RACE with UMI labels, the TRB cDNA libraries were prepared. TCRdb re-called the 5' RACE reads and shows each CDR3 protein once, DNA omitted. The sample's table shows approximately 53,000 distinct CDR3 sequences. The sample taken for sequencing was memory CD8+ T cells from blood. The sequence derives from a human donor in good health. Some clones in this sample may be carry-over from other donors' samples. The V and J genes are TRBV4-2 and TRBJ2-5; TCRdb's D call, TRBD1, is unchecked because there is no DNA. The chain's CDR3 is CASSQVRGLETQYF.